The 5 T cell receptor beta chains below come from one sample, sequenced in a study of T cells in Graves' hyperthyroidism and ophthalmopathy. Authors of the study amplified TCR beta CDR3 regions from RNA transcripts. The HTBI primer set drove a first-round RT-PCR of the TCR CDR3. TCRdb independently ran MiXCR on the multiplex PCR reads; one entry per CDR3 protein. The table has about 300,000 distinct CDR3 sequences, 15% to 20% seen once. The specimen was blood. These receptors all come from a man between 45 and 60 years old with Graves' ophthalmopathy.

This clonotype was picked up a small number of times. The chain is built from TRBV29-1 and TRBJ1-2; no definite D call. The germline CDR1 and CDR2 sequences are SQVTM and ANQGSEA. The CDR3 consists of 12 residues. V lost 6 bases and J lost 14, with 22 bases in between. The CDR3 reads CSVISGPQVGTF. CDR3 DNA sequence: TGCAGCGTCATATCCGGGCCACAAGTAGGAACCTTC.

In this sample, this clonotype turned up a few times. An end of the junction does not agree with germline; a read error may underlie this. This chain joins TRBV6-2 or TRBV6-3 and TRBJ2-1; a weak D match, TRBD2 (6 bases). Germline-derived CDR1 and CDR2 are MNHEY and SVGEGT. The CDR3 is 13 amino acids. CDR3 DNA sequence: TGTGCCGGCAGCCGCCCCGGGGGCAATGAGCAGTTCTTC. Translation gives CAGSRPGGNEQFF.

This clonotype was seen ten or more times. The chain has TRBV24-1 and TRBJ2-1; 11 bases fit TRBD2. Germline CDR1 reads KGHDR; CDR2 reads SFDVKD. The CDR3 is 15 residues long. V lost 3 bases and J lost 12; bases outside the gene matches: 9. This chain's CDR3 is CATSDPTSGRPWQFF. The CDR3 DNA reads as TGTGCCACCAGTGATCCCACTAGCGGGAGACCTTGGCAGTTCTTC.

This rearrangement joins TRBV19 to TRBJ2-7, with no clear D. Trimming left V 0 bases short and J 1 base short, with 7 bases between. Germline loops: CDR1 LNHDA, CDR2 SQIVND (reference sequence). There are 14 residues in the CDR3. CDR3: CASSIDTTSYEQYF. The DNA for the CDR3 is TGTGCCAGTAGTATAGATACTACTTCCTACGAGCAGTACTTC.

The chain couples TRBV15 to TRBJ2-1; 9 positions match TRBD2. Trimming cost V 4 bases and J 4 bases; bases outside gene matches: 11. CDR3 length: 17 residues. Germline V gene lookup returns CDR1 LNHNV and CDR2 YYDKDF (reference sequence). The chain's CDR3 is CATSTGLATSGYNEQFF. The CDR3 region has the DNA TGTGCCACCAGCACTGGGTTGGCGACTAGCGGATACAATGAGCAGTTCTTC.